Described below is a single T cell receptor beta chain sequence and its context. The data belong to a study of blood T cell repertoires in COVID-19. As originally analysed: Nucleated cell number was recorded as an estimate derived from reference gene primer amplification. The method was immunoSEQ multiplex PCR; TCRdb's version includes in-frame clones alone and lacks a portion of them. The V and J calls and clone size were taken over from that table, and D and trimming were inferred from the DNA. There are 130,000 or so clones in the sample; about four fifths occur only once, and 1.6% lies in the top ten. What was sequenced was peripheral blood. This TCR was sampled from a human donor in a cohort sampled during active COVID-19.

The CDR3 DNA reads TGCGCCAGCAGCCAAGAGGTCCTTATGGCGGGAGGGAGCTCCTACGAGCAGTACTTC. It codes for CASSQEVLMAGGSSYEQYF. The chain is built from TRBV4-3 and TRBJ2-7; 9 bases are shared with TRBD2. Per the germline V gene, CDR1 is LGHNA and CDR2 is YSLEER. V lost 0 bases, J lost 0 bases, and 12 bases stayed unmatched. This CDR3 region has 19 residues.